The entry that follows covers one T cell receptor beta chain sequence. What it recognizes is unknown. Germline-derived CDR1 and CDR2 are SNHLY and FYNNEI. Trimming pared 4 bases from V and 7 bases from J, leaving 13 bases between. This CDR3 region has 14 residues. This sample is part of a study of cytomegalovirus exposure and HLA in healthy donors. Study-level findings and limits: Specificity of a few CMV-associated chains for CMV antigens was verified in vitro. Productive rates of about 87% or about 30% were seen for most TCR beta V segments in an earlier analysis. The authors later found TCR association rates varying by HLA locus, with DRB1 most and HLA-C fewest. V- and J-gene trimming of TCR beta was linked (in a later analysis) to a missense DCLRE1C variant.

Both 60 Vbeta primers and 13 Jbeta primers went into the PCR. The repertoire was sequenced with immunoSEQ multiplex PCR; TCRdb's copy has only in-frame clones and lacks some. Seen here are about 130,000 clones, just under 80% observed once, and the top ten hold 5% to 5.5%. This receptor was identified in a man under 40 in good health and CMV-seronegative. The chain combines TRBV2 with TRBJ2-2; D possibly corresponds to TRBD2 (5 bases). Source material: PBMCs. The CDR3 DNA follows: TGTGCCAGCAGTGTAGGACTTCCAAGCGGGGAGCTGTTTTTT. Translation gives CASSVGLPSGELFF. Full variable domain (outside the CDR3, taken from reference TRBV2 and TRBJ2-2): EPEVTQTPSHQVTQMGQEVILRCVPISNHLYFYWYRQILGQKVEFLVSFYNNEISEKSEIFDDQFSVERPDGSNFTLKIRSTKLEDSAMYFCASSVGLPSGELFFGEGSRLTVL.